Sequencing of this T cell receptor (beta chain) was carried out in a study of blood T cell repertoires in COVID-19. Study at large: T cells, B-cell-depleted T cells, or PBMCs provided the cDNA or gDNA that served as material.

Looked up from germline, CDR1 is LNHDA and CDR2 is SQIVND (reference sequence). V gave up 2 bases and J gave up 2 bases, with 13 bases separating them. The CDR3 sequence is 15 residues long. Residents of about two dozen US areas, aged roughly 18 to 89 years, made up the participants. Each participant's cohort was designated according to participant-reported clinical history. Original methodology: It was from reference gene primer amplification that nucleated cell counts were estimated. This table comes from immunoSEQ multiplex PCR, and its TCRdb copy is limited to in-frame clones, with some not included. V and J calls and clone size are given by that table; D and trimming were obtained from the DNA. Found here are about 250,000 clones, roughly 87% of them singletons; the top ten hold 6% to 7%.

The sequenced material came from PBMCs or T cells enriched from blood (not recorded which). The J gene is TRBJ2-7, the V gene TRBV19, with a possible D match to TRBD2 (5 bases). This clonotype originated in a woman aged 25 to 39 with acute COVID-19. CDR3 sequence (DNA): TGTGCCAGTAGTATATTCGCTAATAGCGCCTACGAGCAGTACTTC. It specifies CASSIFANSAYEQYF.